This T cell receptor beta chain was obtained from a study of blood T cell repertoires in COVID-19. Study-wide context: COVID-19 samples from acute and convalescent phases originated in the United States, Italy and Spain.

Participant ages covered 18 to 89 years across 24 US areas. Each participant's cohort was designated according to participant-reported clinical history. Authors' analysis steps: Reference gene primer amplification in the assay estimated nucleated cell counts. Some clones are missing from TCRdb's copy, which holds only in-frame ones; the method was immunoSEQ multiplex PCR. That table is the source of V, J and clone size, and D and trimming were worked out from the DNA. The sample includes around 400,000 clones, roughly 90% of them seen just once. V was trimmed by 4 bases and J by 5 bases, leaving 9 bases between them. The CDR3 has 13 residues. In germline, CDR1 is MGHDK, CDR2 SYGVNS.

The chain couples TRBV25-1 to TRBJ2-1; the D gene is possibly TRBD1 (6 bases). Input material: PBMCs or T cells enriched from blood (not recorded which). The receptor comes from a woman between 40 and 50 years old who had been exposed to COVID-19. The CDR3 here is CASSARTDNEQFF. The CDR3 DNA sequence: TGTGCCAGCAGTGCTAGGACAGACAATGAGCAGTTCTTC.